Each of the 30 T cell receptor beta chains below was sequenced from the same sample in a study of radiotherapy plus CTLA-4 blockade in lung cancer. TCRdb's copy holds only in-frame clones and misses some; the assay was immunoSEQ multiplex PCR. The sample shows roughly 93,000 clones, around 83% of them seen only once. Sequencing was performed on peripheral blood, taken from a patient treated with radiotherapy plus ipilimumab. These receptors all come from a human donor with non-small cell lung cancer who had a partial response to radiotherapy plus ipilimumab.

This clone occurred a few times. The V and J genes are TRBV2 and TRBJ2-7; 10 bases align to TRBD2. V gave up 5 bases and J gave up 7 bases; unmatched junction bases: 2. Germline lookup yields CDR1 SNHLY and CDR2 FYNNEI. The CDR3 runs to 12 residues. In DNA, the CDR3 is TGTGCCAGCAGTTTTAGCGGGGGGGAGCAGTACTTC. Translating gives CASSFSGGEQYF.

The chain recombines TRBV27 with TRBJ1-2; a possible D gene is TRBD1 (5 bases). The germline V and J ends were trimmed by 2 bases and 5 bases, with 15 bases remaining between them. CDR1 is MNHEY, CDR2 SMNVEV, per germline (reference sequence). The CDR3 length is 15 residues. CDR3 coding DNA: TGTGCCAGCAGTTTAGGGGCAGGGCTATGGTATGGCTACACCTTC. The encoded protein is CASSLGAGLWYGYTF.

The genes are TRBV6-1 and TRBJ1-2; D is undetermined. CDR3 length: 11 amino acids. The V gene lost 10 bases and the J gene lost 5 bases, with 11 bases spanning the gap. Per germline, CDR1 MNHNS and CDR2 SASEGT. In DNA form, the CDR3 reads TGTGCCATCAGACTTACGTATGGCTACACCTTC. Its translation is CAIRLTYGYTF.

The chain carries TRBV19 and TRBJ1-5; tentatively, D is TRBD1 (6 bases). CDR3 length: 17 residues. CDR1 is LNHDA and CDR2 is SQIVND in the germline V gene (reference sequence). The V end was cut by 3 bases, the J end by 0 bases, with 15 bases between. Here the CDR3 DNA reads TGTGCCAGTAGTATTAGGCGGGCAGGGGATAGCAATCAGCCCCAGCATTTT. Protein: CASSIRRAGDSNQPQHF.

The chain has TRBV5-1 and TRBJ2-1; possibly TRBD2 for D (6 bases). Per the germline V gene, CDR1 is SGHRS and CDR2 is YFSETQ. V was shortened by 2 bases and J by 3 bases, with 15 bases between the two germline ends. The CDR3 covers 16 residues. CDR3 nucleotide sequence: TGCGCCAGCAGCTTAGCCGGGACTGGAAACTACAATGAGCAGTTCTTC. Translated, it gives CASSLAGTGNYNEQFF.

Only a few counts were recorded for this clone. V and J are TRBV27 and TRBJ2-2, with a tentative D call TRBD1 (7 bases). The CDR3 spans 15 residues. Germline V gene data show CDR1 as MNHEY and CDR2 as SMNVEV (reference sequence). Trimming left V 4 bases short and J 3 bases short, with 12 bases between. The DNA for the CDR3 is TGTGCCAGCAGTTGGGGGGACAGATACACCGGGGAGCTGTTTTTT. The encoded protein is CASSWGDRYTGELFF.

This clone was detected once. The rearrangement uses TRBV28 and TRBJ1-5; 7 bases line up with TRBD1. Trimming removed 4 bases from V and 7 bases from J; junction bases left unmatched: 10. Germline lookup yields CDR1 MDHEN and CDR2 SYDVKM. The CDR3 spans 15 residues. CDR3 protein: CASSSTTGLWQPQHF. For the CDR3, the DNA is TGTGCCAGCAGTTCCACGACAGGGCTTTGGCAGCCCCAGCATTTT. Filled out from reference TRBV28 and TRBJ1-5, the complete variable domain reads DVKVTQSSRYLVKRTGEKVFLECVQDMDHENMFWYRQDPGLGLRLIYFSYDVKMKEKGDIPEGYSVSREKKERFSLILESASTNQTSMYLCASSSTTGLWQPQHFGDGTRLSIL.

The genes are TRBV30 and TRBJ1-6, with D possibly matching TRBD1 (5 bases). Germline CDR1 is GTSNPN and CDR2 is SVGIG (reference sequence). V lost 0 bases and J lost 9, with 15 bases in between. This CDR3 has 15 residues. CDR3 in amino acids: CAWSVPGGYGSPLHF. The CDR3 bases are TGTGCCTGGAGTGTACCCGGGGGGTATGGTTCACCCCTCCACTTT.

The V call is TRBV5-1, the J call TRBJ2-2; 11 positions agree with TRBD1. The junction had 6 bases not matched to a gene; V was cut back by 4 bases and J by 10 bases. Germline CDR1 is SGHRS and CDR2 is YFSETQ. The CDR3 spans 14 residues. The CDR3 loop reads CASSKRTGGEELFF. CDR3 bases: TGCGCCAGCAGCAAGAGGACAGGGGGCGAGGAGCTGTTTTTT.

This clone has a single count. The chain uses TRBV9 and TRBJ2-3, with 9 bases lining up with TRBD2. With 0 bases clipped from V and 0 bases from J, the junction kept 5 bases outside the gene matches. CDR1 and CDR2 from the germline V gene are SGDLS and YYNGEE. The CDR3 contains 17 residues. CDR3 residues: CASSVDSLAGSTDTQYF. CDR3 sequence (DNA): TGTGCCAGCAGCGTAGATAGTCTAGCGGGGAGCACAGATACGCAGTATTTT.

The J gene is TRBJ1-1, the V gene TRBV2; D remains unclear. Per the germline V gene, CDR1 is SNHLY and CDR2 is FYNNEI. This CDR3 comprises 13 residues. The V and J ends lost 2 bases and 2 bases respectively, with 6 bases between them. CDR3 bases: TGTGCCAGCAGTGAATTCCCAAACACTGAAGCTTTCTTT. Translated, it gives CASSEFPNTEAFF.

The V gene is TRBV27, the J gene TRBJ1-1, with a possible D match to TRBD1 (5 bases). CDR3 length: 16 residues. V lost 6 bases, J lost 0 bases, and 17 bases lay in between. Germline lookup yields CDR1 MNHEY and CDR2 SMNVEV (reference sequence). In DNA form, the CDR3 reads TGTGCCAGCAGACCCCTTGGTGGGGCCATGAACACTGAAGCTTTCTTT. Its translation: CASRPLGGAMNTEAFF.

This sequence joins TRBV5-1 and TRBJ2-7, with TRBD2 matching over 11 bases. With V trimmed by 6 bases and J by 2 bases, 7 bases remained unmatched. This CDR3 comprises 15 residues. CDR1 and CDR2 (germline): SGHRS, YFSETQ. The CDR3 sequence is CASNPLAGGAYEQYF. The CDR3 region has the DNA TGCGCCAGCAACCCTCTAGCGGGAGGCGCCTACGAGCAGTACTTC.

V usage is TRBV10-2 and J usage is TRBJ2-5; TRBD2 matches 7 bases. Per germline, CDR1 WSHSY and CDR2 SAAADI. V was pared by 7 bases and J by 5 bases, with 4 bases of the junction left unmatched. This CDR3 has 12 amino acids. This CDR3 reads CASTAGAETQYF. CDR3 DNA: TGCGCCAGCACTGCGGGAGCGGAGACCCAGTACTTC.

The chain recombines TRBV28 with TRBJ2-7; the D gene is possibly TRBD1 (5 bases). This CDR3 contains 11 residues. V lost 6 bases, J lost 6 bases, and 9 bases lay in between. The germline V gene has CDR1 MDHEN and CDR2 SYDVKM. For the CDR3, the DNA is TGTGCCAGCAGGGGGCTAGGCGAGCAGTACTTC. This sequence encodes CASRGLGEQYF.

In nucleotides, the CDR3 is TGTGCCAGTAGCAGACAAGGGGGGGTTGGAAGCGGCTACACCTTC. It yields the protein CASSRQGGVGSGYTF. V gene TRBV19 combines with J gene TRBJ1-2; D may be TRBD1 (6 bases). The V gene lost 6 bases and the J gene lost 8 bases, with 22 bases spanning the gap. The CDR3 sequence is 15 residues long. Germline V CDR1 and CDR2: LNHDA, SQIVND (reference sequence).

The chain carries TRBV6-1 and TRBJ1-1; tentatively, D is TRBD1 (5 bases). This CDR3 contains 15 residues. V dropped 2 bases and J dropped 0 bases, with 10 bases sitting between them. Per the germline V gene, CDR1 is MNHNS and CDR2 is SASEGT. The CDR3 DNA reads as TGTGCCAGCAGTGAACAAGGACAAATGAACACTGAAGCTTTCTTT. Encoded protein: CASSEQGQMNTEAFF.

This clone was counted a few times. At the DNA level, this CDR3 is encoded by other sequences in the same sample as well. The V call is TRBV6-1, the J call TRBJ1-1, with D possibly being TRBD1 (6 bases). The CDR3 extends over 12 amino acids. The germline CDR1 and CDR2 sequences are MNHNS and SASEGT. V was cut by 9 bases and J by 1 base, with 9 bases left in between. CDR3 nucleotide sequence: TGTGCCAGTAGGGGGGGGAACACTGAAGCTTTCTTT. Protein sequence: CASRGGNTEAFF.

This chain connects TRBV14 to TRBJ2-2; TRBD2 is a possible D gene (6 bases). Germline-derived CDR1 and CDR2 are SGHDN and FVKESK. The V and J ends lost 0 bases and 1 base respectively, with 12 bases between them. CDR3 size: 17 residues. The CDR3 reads CASSQDRRVLNTGELFF. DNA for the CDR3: TGTGCCAGCAGCCAAGATCGGAGGGTTTTGAACACCGGGGAGCTGTTTTTT.

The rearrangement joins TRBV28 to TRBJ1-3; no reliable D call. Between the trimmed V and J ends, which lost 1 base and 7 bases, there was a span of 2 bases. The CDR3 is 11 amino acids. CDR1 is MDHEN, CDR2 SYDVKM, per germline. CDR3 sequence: CASSLSNTIYF. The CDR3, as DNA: TGTGCCAGCAGTTTATCTAACACCATATATTTT.

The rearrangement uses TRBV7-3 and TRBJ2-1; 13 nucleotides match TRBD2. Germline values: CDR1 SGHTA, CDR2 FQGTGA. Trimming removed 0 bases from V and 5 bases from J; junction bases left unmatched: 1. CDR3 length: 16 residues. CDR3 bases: TGTGCCAGCAGCTTAACCGGGACTAGCGGGAACAATGAGCAGTTCTTC. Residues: CASSLTGTSGNNEQFF.

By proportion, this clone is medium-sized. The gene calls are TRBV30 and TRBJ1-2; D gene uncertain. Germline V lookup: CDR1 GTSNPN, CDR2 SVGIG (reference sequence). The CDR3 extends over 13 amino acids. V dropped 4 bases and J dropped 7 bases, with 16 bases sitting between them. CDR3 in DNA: TGTGCCTGGACCATCCGGGTTACGGGTGGCTACACCTTC. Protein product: CAWTIRVTGGYTF.

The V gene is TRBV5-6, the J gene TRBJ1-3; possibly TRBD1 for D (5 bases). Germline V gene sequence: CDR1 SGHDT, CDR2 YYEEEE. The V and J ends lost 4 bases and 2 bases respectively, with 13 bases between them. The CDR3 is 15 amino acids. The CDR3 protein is CASSPRQTAGNTIYF. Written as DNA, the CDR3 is TGTGCCAGCAGCCCCCGACAGACAGCTGGAAACACCATATATTTT. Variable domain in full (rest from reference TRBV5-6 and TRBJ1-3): DAGVTQSPTHLIKTRGQQVTLRCSPKSGHDTVSWYQQALGQGPQFIFQYYEEEERQRGNFPDRFSGHQFPNYSSELNVNALLLGDSALYLCASSPRQTAGNTIYFGEGSWLTVV.

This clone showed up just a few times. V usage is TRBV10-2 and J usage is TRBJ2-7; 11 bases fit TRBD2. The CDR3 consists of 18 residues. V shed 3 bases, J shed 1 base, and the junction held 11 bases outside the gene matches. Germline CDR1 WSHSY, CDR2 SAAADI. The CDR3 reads CASSELAGEGGASYEQYF. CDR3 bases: TGCGCCAGCAGTGAACTAGCGGGAGAAGGAGGTGCTTCCTACGAGCAGTACTTC.

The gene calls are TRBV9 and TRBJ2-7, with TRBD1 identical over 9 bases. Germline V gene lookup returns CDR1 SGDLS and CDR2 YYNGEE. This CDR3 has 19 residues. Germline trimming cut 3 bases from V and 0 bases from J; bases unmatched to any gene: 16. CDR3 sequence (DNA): TGTGCCAGCAGCGGGAGGACAGGGGCACCCGGGAATAACTCCTACGAGCAGTACTTC. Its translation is CASSGRTGAPGNNSYEQYF.

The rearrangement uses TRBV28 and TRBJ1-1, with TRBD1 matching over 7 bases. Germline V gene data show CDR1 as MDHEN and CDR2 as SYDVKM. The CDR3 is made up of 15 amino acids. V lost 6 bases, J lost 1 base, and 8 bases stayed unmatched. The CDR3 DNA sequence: TGTGCCAGCAGGCCTCAGGACAGGCGGAACACTGAAGCTTTCTTT. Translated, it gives CASRPQDRRNTEAFF.

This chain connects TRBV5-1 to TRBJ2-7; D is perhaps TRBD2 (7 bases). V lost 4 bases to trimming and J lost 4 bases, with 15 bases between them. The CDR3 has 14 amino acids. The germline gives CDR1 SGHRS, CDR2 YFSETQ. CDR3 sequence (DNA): TGCGCCAGCAGCCCGGGGGGCCAGCAGTACGAGCAGTACTTC. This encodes CASSPGGQQYEQYF.

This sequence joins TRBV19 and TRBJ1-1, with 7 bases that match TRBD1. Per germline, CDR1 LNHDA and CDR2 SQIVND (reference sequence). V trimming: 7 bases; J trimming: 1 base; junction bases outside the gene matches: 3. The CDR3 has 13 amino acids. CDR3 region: CASTGQRNTEAFF. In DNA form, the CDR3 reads TGTGCCAGTACGGGACAGCGGAACACTGAAGCTTTCTTT.

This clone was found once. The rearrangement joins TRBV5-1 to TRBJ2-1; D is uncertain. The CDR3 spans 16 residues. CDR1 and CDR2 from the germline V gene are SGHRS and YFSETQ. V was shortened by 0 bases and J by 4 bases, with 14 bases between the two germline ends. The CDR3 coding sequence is TGCGCCAGCAGCTTGGTCGGCGGAACCCTGTACAATGAGCAGTTCTTC. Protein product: CASSLVGGTLYNEQFF. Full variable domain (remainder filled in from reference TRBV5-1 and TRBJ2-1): KAGVTQTPRYLIKTRGQQVTLSCSPISGHRSVSWYQQTPGQGLQFLFEYFSETQRNKGNFPGRFSGRQFSNSRSEMNVSTLELGDSALYLCASSLVGGTLYNEQFFGPGTRLTVL.

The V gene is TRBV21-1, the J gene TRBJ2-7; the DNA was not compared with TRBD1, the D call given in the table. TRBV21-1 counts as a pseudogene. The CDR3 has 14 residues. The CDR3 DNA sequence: TGTGCCAGCGGGGGACAGGGCCGTTCCTACGAGCAGTACTTC. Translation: CASGGQGRSYEQYF.